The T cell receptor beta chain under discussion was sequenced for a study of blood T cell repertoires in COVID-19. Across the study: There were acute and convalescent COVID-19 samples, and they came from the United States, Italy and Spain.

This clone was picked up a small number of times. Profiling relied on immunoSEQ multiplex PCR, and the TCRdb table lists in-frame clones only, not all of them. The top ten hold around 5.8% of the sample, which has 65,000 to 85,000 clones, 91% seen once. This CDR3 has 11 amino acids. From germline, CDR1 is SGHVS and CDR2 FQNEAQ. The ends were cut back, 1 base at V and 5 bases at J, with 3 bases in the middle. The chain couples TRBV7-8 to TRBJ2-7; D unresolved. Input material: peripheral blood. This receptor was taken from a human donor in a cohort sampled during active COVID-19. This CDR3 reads CASSLDNEQYF. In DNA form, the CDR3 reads TGTGCCAGCAGCTTAGATAACGAGCAGTACTTC.